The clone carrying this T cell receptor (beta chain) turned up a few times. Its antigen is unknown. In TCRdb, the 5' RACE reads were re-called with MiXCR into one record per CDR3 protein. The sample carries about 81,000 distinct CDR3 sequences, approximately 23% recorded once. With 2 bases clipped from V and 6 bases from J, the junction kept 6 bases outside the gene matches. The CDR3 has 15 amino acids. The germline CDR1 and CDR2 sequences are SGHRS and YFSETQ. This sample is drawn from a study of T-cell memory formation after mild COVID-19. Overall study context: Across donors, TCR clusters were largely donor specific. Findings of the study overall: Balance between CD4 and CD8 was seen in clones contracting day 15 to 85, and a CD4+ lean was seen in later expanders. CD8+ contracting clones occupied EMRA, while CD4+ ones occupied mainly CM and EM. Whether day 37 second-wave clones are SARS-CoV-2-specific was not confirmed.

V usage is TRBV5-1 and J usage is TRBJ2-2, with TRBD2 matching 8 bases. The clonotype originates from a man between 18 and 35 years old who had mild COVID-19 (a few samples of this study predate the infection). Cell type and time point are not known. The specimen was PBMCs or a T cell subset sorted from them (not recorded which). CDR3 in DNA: TGCGCCAGCAGCTTCGCGGGGGGACCTTCCGGGGAGCTGTTTTTT. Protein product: CASSFAGGPSGELFF. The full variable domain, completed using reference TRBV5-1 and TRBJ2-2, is KAGVTQTPRYLIKTRGQQVTLSCSPISGHRSVSWYQQTPGQGLQFLFEYFSETQRNKGNFPGRFSGRQFSNSRSEMNVSTLELGDSALYLCASSFAGGPSGELFFGEGSRLTVL.